The clone carrying this TCR beta chain was picked up many times. This record belongs to a study of neurological immune-mediated disorders. Study-wide context: The 35 or so multiple sclerosis patients comprised some 31 relapsing-remitting and 3 secondary progressive cases.

By 5'RACE with 10-nucleotide random UMIs, the cDNA was made. From the 5' RACE reads, TCRdb called clonotypes with MiXCR, one entry per CDR3 protein. Of roughly 36,000 distinct CDR3 sequences in the sample, 3% to 3.5% were seen once. The germline CDR1 and CDR2 sequences are SGHTA and FQGNSA. Trimming pared 6 bases from V and 4 bases from J, leaving 11 bases between. The CDR3 has 13 amino acids. Time point meaning: longitudinal time-point 1 (baseline). The sample taken for sequencing was PBMCs. This sequence was found in a woman aged 60-70 years with multiple sclerosis. V usage is TRBV7-2 and J usage is TRBJ2-3; weak D call: TRBD2 (6 bases). In nucleotides, the CDR3 is TGTGCCAGCAGGAGCGGAGGGGCAGATACGCAGTATTTT. Amino acid sequence: CASRSGGADTQYF.